The clone carrying this T cell receptor (beta chain) occurred a few times. The antigen is undetermined. The data were taken from a study of identical twins. MiXCR was run by TCRdb on the 5' RACE reads, yielding one entry per CDR3 protein. Counted here are about 430,000 distinct CDR3 sequences, around a sixth occurring once; the ten biggest clones make up less than 15%. Study-level points and caveats: Without tracking the same donors, conclusions rested on cross-sectional statistical analysis.

Germline V gene data show CDR1 as LNHNV and CDR2 as YYDKDF (reference sequence). This CDR3 spans 16 amino acids. Trimming stripped 2 bases from V and 0 bases from J, with 12 bases between. Sequenced material: naive T cells sorted from blood. This rearrangement joins TRBV15 to TRBJ2-3; possible D gene TRBD1, 6 bases. This receptor was obtained from a man in his fifties or sixties in good health. Here the CDR3 reads CATSRIQGHSTDTQYF. The CDR3 DNA follows: TGTGCCACCAGCAGAATCCAGGGGCATAGCACAGATACGCAGTATTTT.